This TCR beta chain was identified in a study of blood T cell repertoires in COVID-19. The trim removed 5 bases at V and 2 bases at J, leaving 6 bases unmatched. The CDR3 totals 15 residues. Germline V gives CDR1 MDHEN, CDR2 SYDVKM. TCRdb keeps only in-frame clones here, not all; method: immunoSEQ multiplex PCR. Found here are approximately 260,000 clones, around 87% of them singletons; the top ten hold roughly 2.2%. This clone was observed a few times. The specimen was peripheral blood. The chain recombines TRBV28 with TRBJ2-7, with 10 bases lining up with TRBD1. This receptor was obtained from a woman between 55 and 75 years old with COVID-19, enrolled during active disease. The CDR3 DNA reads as TGTGCCAGCAGTCCAATCGGACAGGGGGCCTACGAGCAGTACTTC. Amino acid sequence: CASSPIGQGAYEQYF.